The 22 T cell receptor beta chains below come from one sample, sequenced in a study of blood T cells in healthy people across ages. A J-beta primer mix and a sample-barcoded 5' primer were used in a second PCR of roughly 6 to 12 cycles. Using its own MiXCR run on the 5' RACE reads, TCRdb lists one record per CDR3 protein. Altogether about 1.8 million distinct CDR3 sequences are present, about 50% being singletons, with the ten largest covering approximately 2.1%. Sequencing used blood. The receptors were sampled from a woman aged 40 to 49 in good health.

This rearrangement joins TRBV2 to TRBJ1-5; 8 nucleotides line up with TRBD1. With 3 bases clipped from V and 11 bases from J, the junction kept 9 bases outside the gene matches. Germline lookup yields CDR1 SNHLY and CDR2 FYNNEI. The CDR3 spans 14 residues. CDR3 loop: CASSEGQALMAQHF. CDR3 in DNA: TGTGCCAGCAGTGAGGGACAGGCCCTCATGGCCCAGCATTTT.

The chain employs TRBV20-1 and TRBJ2-1, with a possible D match to TRBD2 (5 bases). Trimming cost V 6 bases and J 5 bases, with 14 bases left between them. Germline assignment: CDR1 DFQATT and CDR2 SNEGSKA (reference sequence). This CDR3 comprises 13 residues. CDR3 coding DNA: TGCAGTGCGGGAGATCCGGTGGACAATGAGCAGTTCTTC. Residues: CSAGDPVDNEQFF.

This chain connects TRBV15 to TRBJ2-1; D not certain. This CDR3 region has 12 residues. Trimming shortened V by 1 base and J by 6 bases, and 4 bases separated the two germline ends. Germline V gives CDR1 LNHNV, CDR2 YYDKDF (reference sequence). CDR3 residues: CATSRAVNEQFF. CDR3 DNA sequence: TGTGCCACCAGCAGAGCGGTCAATGAGCAGTTCTTC.

Points on this clonotype: A much larger clone lies a single base off, so this may be a read error. The chain couples TRBV6-2 or TRBV6-3 to TRBJ2-7; perhaps TRBD1 as D (7 bases). Germline assignment: CDR1 MNHEY and CDR2 SVGEGT. This CDR3 comprises 15 residues. The CDR3 sequence: CASSSSGGGSSEQYF. In nucleotides, the CDR3 is TGTGCCAGCAGTTCCTCAGGGGGAGGCTCCTCCGAGCAGTACTTC.

The sample holds a few counts of this clonotype. The chain couples TRBV7-2 to TRBJ2-1; 12 positions agree with TRBD2. The CDR3 spans 17 residues. V lost 3 bases and J lost 7; bases outside the gene matches: 10. The germline gives CDR1 SGHTA, CDR2 FQGNSA. The CDR3 nucleotides are TGTGCCAGCAGCTTGACTAGCGGGGGTGTAGGTTGGAATGAGCAGTTCTTC. Translating gives CASSLTSGGVGWNEQFF.

This clonotype was observed a few times. The V gene is TRBV13, the J gene TRBJ2-5; D assignment may be TRBD1 or TRBD2 (5 bases each). This CDR3 is 13 amino acids long. V lost 7 bases, J lost 1 base, and 10 bases lay in between. Looked up from germline, CDR1 is PRHDT and CDR2 is FYEKMQ (reference sequence). The CDR3 DNA reads as TGTGCCAGCACCGGGGCGAGCCAAGAGACCCAGTACTTC. Amino acids: CASTGASQETQYF.

The rearrangement joins TRBV29-1 to TRBJ2-1; D uncertain. The CDR3 is made up of 12 amino acids. V was clipped by 3 bases and J by 6 bases, with 9 bases between them. Germline lookup yields CDR1 SQVTM and CDR2 ANQGSEA. CDR3 sequence (DNA): TGCAGCGTTGAGCGGATCGGCAATGAGCAGTTCTTC. Encoded protein: CSVERIGNEQFF.

This chain joins TRBV7-9 and TRBJ2-7; TRBD1 matches at 8 bases. Germline V gives CDR1 SEHNR, CDR2 FQNEAQ (reference sequence). The ends lost 2 bases at V and 0 bases at J; junction bases unmatched: 9. The CDR3 has 17 amino acids. In nucleotides, the CDR3 is TGTGCCAGCAGCTTACTCGGCGGGACAGGTCGCTCCTACGAGCAGTACTTC. This encodes CASSLLGGTGRSYEQYF.

This clonotype showed up just a few times. The chain recombines TRBV11-2 with TRBJ2-5, with D uncertain. The CDR3 contains 14 residues. V was trimmed by 0 bases and J by 4 bases, leaving 9 bases between them. Germline CDR1 SGHAT, CDR2 FQNNGV. Here the CDR3 reads CASSLDPLPETQYF. The CDR3 region has the DNA TGTGCCAGCAGCTTAGATCCCTTACCAGAGACCCAGTACTTC.

This chain links TRBV29-1 with TRBJ1-1; D is unresolved. The germline V gene encodes CDR1 SQVTM and CDR2 ANQGSEA. V lost 0 bases to trimming and J lost 2 bases, with 13 bases between them. This CDR3 contains 15 residues. The CDR3 here is CSVEDLAGSNTEAFF. CDR3 in DNA: TGCAGCGTTGAAGATCTAGCAGGATCAAACACTGAAGCTTTCTTT. Supplemented by reference TRBV29-1 and TRBJ1-1, the full variable domain reads SAVISQKPSRDICQRGTSLTIQCQVDSQVTMMFWYRQQPGQSLTLIATANQGSEATYESGFVIDKFPISRPNLTFSTLTVSNMSPEDSSIYLCSVEDLAGSNTEAFFGQGTRLTVV.

The V and J genes are TRBV6-2 or TRBV6-3 and TRBJ2-1; TRBD2 is a possible D gene (7 bases). CDR3 length: 11 residues. Germline CDR1 MNHEY, CDR2 SVGEGT. Trimming stripped 8 bases from V and 10 bases from J, with 12 bases between. CDR3 DNA sequence: TGTGCCAGCGGTCCGGGGGGCGAGCAGTTCTTC. Encoded protein: CASGPGGEQFF.

V is TRBV27 and J is TRBJ2-1; D assignment may be TRBD1 or TRBD2 (5 bases each). V was trimmed by 5 bases and J by 14 bases, leaving 19 bases between them. This CDR3 contains 13 residues. Germline V CDR1 and CDR2: MNHEY, SMNVEV (reference sequence). DNA for the CDR3: TGTGCCAGCAGTCCCCTTGGGGGTAGCAATAAGTTCTTC. It encodes CASSPLGGSNKFF.

This clonotype was seen more than once but under ten times. The V gene is TRBV20-1, the J gene TRBJ2-7; D is unclear. CDR1 DFQATT and CDR2 SNEGSKA come from the germline V gene (reference sequence). The germline V and J ends were trimmed by 5 bases and 0 bases, with 14 bases remaining between them. This CDR3 is built from 14 residues. The CDR3 DNA reads TGCAGTGCTGGGTGGGGTTCAAGCTCCTACGAGCAGTACTTC. Its protein product is CSAGWGSSSYEQYF.

The sample holds a few counts of this clonotype. The chain joins TRBV4-3 to TRBJ2-7, with 8 bases matching TRBD2. The CDR3 covers 16 residues. V trimming: 1 base; J trimming: 0 bases; junction bases outside the gene matches: 5. The germline V gene encodes CDR1 LGHNA and CDR2 YSLEER. The CDR3 loop is CASSQAAGGLSYEQYF. The CDR3 nucleotides read TGCGCCAGCAGCCAAGCTGCGGGGGGCCTCTCCTACGAGCAGTACTTC.

This clonotype was counted a few times. The V gene is TRBV2, the J gene TRBJ2-5; possible D gene TRBD1, 5 bases. This CDR3 has 12 amino acids. CDR1 SNHLY and CDR2 FYNNEI come from the germline V gene. V was cut by 7 bases and J by 10 bases, with 16 bases left in between. This CDR3 is CASTARGRDQYF. The CDR3 bases are TGTGCCAGCACCGCCCGAGGCAGGGACCAGTACTTC.

V is TRBV4-1 and J is TRBJ1-4; D uncertain. This CDR3 comprises 16 residues. Germline values: CDR1 MGHRA, CDR2 YSYEKL. The V and J ends lost 0 bases and 8 bases respectively, with 16 bases between them. CDR3 bases: TGCGCCAGCAGCCAAGATGGGCAGTTTGTCAGGGAAAAACTGTTTTTT. This gives the protein CASSQDGQFVREKLFF.

This clonotype has just a few counts. The chain couples TRBV7-2 to TRBJ2-3; D possibly matches TRBD1 or TRBD2 (6 bases each). Germline assignment: CDR1 SGHTA and CDR2 FQGNSA. V dropped 3 bases and J dropped 1 base, with 14 bases sitting between them. CDR3 length: 16 residues. CDR3 in DNA: TGTGCCAGCAGCTTGGGGGGAGGACAGCGCACAGATACGCAGTATTTT. Translated, it gives CASSLGGGQRTDTQYF.

This clonotype was picked up a small number of times. The chain combines TRBV27 with TRBJ1-5; TRBD1 might be the D (5 bases). Germline V gene sequence: CDR1 MNHEY, CDR2 SMNVEV (reference sequence). The ends were cut back, 1 base at V and 1 base at J, with 8 bases in the middle. The CDR3 contains 15 residues. Here the CDR3 DNA reads TGTGCCAGCAGTTTATTTGGACACAGCAATCAGCCCCAGCATTTT. This encodes CASSLFGHSNQPQHF.

The rearrangement joins TRBV24-1 to TRBJ2-1, with 11 nucleotides matching TRBD2. The CDR3 runs 16 residues. Germline V gene data show CDR1 as KGHDR and CDR2 as SFDVKD. J gave up 7 bases and V 3 bases, and 7 bases lay outside the gene matches. The CDR3 sequence is CATSDIAGGPRNEQFF. Here the CDR3 DNA reads TGTGCCACCAGTGATATAGCGGGGGGGCCCCGGAATGAGCAGTTCTTC.

This clonotype turned up a few times. J is TRBJ2-1 and V is TRBV5-6; D may be TRBD1 or TRBD2 (6 bases each). V was cut by 2 bases and J by 9 bases, with 21 bases left in between. The germline V gene has CDR1 SGHDT and CDR2 YYEEEE. This CDR3 spans 16 amino acids. The CDR3 DNA sequence: TGTGCCAGCAGCTTCCGGGGGCACGGGGGCTTCGGTGAGCAGTTCTTC. Translated, it gives CASSFRGHGGFGEQFF.

The V gene is TRBV3-1, the J gene TRBJ2-7, with D tentatively TRBD1 (5 bases). Trimming removed 2 bases from V and 6 bases from J, with 11 bases in between. The germline V gene encodes CDR1 LGHDT and CDR2 YNNKEL (reference sequence). The CDR3 consists of 13 residues. The CDR3 is CASSQMTVSEQYF. CDR3 sequence (DNA): TGTGCCAGCAGCCAAATGACAGTTTCCGAGCAGTACTTC.

This clonotype was observed a single time. The rearrangement links TRBV6-5 to TRBJ1-2; D is uncertain. V was trimmed by 7 bases and J by 8 bases, leaving 14 bases between them. Germline CDR1 is MNHEY and CDR2 is SVGAGI. CDR3 length: 12 residues. The CDR3 protein is CASNSGQGGYTF. The CDR3 DNA sequence: TGTGCCAGCAATTCGGGCCAAGGGGGCTACACCTTC.